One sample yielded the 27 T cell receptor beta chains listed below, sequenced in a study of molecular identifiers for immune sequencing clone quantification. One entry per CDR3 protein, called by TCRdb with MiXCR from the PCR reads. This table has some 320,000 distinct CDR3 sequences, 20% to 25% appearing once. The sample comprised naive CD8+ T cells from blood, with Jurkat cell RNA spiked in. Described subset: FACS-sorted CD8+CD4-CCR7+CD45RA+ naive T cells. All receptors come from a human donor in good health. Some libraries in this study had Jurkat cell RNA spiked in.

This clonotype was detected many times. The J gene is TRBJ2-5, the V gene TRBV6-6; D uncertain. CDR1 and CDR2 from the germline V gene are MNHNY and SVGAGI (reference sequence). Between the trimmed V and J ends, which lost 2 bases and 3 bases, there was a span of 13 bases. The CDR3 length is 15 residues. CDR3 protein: CASSYLGTSEETQYF. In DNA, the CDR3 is TGTGCCAGCAGTTACCTCGGTACGTCGGAAGAGACCCAGTACTTC.

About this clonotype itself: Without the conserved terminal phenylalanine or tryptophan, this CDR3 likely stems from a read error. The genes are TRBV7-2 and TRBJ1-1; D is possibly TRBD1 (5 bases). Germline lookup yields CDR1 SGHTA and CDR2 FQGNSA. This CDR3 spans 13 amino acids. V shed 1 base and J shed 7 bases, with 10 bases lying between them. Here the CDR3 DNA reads TGTGCCAGCAGCTTAGTGACAGATAGTGAAGCTTTCCTT. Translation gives CASSLVTDSEAFL.

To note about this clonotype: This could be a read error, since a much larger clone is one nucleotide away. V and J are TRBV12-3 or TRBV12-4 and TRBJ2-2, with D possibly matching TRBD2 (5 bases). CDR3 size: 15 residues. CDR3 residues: CASSLGDTNTGEPFF. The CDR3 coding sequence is TGTGCCAGCAGTTTGGGAGACACCAACACCGGGGAGCCGTTTTTT.

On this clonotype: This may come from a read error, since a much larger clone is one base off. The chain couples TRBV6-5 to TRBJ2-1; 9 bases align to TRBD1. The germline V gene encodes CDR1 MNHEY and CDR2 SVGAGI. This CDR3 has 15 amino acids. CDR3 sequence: CASSGSGTGRDERFF. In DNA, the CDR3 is TGTGCCAGCAGTGGCTCCGGGACAGGGCGCGATGAGCGGTTCTTC.

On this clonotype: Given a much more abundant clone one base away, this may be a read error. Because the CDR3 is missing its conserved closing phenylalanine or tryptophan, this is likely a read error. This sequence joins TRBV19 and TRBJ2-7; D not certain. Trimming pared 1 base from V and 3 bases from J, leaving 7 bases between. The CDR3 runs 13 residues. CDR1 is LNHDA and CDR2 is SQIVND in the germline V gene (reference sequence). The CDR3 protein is CASSIGVGYEQYL. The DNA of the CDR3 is TGTGCCAGTAGTATAGGTGTCGGCTACGAGCAGTACCTC.

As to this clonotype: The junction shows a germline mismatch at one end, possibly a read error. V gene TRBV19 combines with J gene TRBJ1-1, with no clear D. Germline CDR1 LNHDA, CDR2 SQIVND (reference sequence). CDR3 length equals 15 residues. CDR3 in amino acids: CASSRAKELNTGAFF. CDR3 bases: TGTGCCAGTAGCCGGGCCAAGGAGTTGAACACTGGAGCTTTCTTT.

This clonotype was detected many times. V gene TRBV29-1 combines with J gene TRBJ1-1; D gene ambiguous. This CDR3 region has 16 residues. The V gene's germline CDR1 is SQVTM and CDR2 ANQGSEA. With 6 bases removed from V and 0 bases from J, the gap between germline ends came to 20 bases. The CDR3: CSVDLLGEKLNTEAFF. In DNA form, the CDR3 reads TGCAGCGTGGACCTCCTTGGGGAGAAACTGAACACTGAAGCTTTCTTT.

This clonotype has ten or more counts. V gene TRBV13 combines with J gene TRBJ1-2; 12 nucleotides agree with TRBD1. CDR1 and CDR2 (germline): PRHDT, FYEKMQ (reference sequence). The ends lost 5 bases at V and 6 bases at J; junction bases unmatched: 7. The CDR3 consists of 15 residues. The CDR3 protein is CASSVMGQGADGYTF. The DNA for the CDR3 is TGTGCCAGCAGCGTGATGGGACAGGGGGCAGATGGCTACACCTTC.

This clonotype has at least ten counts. The CDR3 coding sequence is TGCAGTGCTAGAGGAGCGGGGGGATCGGGAGATACGCAGTATTTT. Residues: CSARGAGGSGDTQYF. The chain is built from TRBV20-1 and TRBJ2-3; TRBD2 agrees at 9 bases. The CDR3 is 15 residues long. In germline, CDR1 is DFQATT, CDR2 SNEGSKA (reference sequence). V gave up 1 base and J gave up 5 bases; unmatched junction bases: 7.

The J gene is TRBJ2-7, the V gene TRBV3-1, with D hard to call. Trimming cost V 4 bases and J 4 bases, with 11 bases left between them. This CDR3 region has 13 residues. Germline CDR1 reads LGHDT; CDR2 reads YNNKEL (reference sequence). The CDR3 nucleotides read TGTGCCAGCAGCCCTTTCATGCGATACGAGCAGTACTTC. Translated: CASSPFMRYEQYF.

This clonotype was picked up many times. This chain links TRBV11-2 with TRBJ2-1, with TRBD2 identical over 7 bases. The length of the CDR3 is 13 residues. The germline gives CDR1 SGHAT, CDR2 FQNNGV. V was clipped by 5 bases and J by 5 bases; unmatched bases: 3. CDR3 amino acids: CASSGGLDNEQFF. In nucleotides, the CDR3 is TGTGCCAGCAGCGGAGGACTAGACAATGAGCAGTTCTTC.

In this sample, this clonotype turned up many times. The CDR3 DNA sequence: TGTGCCAGTGGGGACAGCCCAAAATCTAGCACAGATACGCAGTATTTT. As protein: CASGDSPKSSTDTQYF. The chain has TRBV28 and TRBJ2-3; 7 bases fit TRBD1. Germline values: CDR1 MDHEN, CDR2 SYDVKM. The trim removed 9 bases at V and 0 bases at J, leaving 12 bases unmatched. The CDR3 is 16 residues long. Using reference TRBV28 and TRBJ2-3 for the parts outside the CDR3, the full variable domain is DVKVTQSSRYLVKRTGEKVFLECVQDMDHENMFWYRQDPGLGLRLIYFSYDVKMKEKGDIPEGYSVSREKKERFSLILESASTNQTSMYLCASGDSPKSSTDTQYFGPGTRLTVL.

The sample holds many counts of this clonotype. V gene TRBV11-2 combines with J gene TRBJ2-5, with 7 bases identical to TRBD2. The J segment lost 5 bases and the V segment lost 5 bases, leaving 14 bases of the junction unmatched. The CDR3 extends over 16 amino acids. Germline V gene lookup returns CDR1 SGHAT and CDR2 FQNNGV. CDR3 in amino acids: CASSPAPRETGETQYF. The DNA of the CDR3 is TGTGCCAGCAGCCCGGCCCCGCGGGAGACTGGTGAGACCCAGTACTTC.

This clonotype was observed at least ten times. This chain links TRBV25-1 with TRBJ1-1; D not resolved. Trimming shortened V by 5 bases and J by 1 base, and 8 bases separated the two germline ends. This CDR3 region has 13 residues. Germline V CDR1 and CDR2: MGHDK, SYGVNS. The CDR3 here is CASSHGTNTEAFF. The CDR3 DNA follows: TGTGCCAGCAGTCACGGTACGAACACTGAAGCTTTCTTT.

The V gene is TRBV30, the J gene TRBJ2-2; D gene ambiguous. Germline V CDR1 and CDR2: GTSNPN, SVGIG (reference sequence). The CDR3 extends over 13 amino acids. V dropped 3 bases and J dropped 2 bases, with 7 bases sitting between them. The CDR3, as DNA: TGTGCCTGGAGACACACTAACACCGGGGAGCTGTTTTTT. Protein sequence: CAWRHTNTGELFF.

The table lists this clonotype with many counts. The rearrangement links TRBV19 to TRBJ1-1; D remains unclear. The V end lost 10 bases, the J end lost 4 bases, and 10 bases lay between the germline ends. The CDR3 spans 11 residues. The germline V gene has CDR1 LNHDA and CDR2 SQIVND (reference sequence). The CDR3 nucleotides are TGTGCCACTCGGTCGGTCACTGAAGCTTTCTTT. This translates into CATRSVTEAFF.

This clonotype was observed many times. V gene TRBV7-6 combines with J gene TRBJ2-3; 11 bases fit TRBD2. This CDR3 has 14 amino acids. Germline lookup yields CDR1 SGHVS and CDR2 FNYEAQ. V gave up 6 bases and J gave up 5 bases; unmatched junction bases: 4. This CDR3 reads CASSLAGGIDTQYF. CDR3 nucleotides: TGTGCCAGCAGTCTAGCGGGGGGTATAGATACGCAGTATTTT.

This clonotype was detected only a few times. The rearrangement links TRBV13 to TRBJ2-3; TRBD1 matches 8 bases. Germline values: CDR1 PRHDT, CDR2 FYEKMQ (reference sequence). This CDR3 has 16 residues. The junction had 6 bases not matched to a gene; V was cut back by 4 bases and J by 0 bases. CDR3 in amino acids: CASSSGTGPSTDTQYF. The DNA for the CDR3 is TGTGCCAGCAGCTCCGGGACAGGACCAAGCACAGATACGCAGTATTTT.

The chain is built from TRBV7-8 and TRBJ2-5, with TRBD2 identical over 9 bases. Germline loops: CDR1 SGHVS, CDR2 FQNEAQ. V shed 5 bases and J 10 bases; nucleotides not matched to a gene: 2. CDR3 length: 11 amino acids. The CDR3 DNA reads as TGTGCCAGCAGCGTTAGCGGGGGCCAGTACTTC. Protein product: CASSVSGGQYF.

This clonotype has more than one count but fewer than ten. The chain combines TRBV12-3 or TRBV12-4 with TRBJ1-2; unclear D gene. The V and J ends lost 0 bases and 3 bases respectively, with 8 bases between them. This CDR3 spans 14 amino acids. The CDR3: CASSLALGYYGYTF. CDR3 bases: TGTGCCAGCAGTTTAGCGCTGGGGTACTATGGCTACACCTTC.

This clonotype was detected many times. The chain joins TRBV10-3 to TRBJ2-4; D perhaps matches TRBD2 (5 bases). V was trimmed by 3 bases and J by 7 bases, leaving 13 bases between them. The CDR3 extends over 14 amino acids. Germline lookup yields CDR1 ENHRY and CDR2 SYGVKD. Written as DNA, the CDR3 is TGTGCCATCAGTGAACCGGGATCGACCAACATTCAGTACTTC. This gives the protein CAISEPGSTNIQYF.

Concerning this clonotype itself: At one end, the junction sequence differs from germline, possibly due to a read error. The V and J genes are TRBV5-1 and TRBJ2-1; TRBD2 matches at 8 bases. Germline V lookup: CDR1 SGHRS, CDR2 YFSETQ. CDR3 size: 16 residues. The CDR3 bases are TGCGCCAGCAACTTGGCCCTAGCGGGTTCCGCCAATAAGCAGTTCTTC. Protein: CASNLALAGSANKQFF.

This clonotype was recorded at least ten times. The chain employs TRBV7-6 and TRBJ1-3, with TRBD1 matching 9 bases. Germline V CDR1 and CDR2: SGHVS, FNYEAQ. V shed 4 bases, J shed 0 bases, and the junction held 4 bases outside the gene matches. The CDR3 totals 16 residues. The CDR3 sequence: CASSWDRDLSGNTIYF. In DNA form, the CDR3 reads TGTGCCAGCAGCTGGGACAGGGATCTCTCTGGAAACACCATATATTTT.

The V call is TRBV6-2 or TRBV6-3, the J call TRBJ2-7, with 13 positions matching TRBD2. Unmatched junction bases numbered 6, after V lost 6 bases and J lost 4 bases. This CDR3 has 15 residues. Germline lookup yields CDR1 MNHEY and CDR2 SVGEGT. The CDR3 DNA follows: TGTGCCAGCAGATCCGGACTAGCGGGAGAATACGAGCAGTACTTC. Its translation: CASRSGLAGEYEQYF.

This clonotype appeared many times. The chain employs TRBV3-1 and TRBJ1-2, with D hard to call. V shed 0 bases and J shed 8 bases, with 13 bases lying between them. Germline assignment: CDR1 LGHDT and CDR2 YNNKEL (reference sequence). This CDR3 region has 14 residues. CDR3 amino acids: CASSQDEKQMGYTF. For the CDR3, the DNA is TGTGCCAGCAGCCAAGATGAAAAACAGATGGGCTACACCTTC.

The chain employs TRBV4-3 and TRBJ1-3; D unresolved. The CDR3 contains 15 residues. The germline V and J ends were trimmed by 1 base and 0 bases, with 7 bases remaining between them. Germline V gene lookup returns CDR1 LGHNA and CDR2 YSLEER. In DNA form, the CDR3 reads TGCGCCAGCAGCCAAGGAGAGATCTCTGGAAACACCATATATTTT. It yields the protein CASSQGEISGNTIYF.

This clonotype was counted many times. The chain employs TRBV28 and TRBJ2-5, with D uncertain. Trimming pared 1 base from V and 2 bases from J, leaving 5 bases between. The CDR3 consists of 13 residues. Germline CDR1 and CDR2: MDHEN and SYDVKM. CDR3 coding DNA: TGTGCCAGCAGTTTATCCCATCAAGAGACCCAGTACTTC. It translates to CASSLSHQETQYF. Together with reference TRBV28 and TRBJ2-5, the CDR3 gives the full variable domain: DVKVTQSSRYLVKRTGEKVFLECVQDMDHENMFWYRQDPGLGLRLIYFSYDVKMKEKGDIPEGYSVSREKKERFSLILESASTNQTSMYLCASSLSHQETQYFGPGTRLLVL.